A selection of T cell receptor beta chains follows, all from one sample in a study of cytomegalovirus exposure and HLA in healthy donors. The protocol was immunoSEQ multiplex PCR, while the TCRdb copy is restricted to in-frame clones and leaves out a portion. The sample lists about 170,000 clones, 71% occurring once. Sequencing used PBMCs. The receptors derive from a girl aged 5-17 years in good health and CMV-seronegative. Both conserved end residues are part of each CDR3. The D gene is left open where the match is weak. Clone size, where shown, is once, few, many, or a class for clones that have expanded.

cdr3_nt: TGCAGCGCCACCGGGACAGGGCATGAAAAACTGTTTTTT; cdr3_aa: CSATGTGHEKLFF; v_call: TRBV29-1; j_call: TRBJ1-4; clone_size: .; d_call: TRBD1
cdr3_nt: TGTGCCAGCAGCGCCACAGCCCAGGGGGACGGCATTCAGTACTTC; cdr3_aa: CASSATAQGDGIQYF; v_call: TRBV9; j_call: TRBJ2-4; clone_size: .; d_call: TRBD1
cdr3_nt: TGTGCCAGCAGTTACCTCGGGAGGGGGGATACTGAAGCTTTCTTT; cdr3_aa: CASSYLGRGDTEAFF; v_call: TRBV6-5; j_call: TRBJ1-1; clone_size: .; d_call: .
cdr3_nt: TGTGCCAGCAGACAGGAAGACATGAACACTGAAGCTTTCTTT; cdr3_aa: CASRQEDMNTEAFF; v_call: TRBV5-6; j_call: TRBJ1-1; clone_size: .; d_call: .
cdr3_nt: TGTGCCAGCAGTTTAGGGGCAGCAGCTAACTATGGCTACACCTTC; cdr3_aa: CASSLGAAANYGYTF; v_call: TRBV27; j_call: TRBJ1-2; clone_size: .; d_call: .
cdr3_nt: TGCGCCAGCAGCTTGGCCGGAGGCGAGCAGTACTTC; cdr3_aa: CASSLAGGEQYF; v_call: TRBV5-1; j_call: TRBJ2-7; clone_size: .; d_call: .
cdr3_nt: TGTGCCAGTAGCGAGCGGGGGGAGAGAGCTTTCTTT; cdr3_aa: CASSERGERAFF; v_call: TRBV19; j_call: TRBJ1-1; clone_size: .; d_call: .
cdr3_nt: TGCGCCAGCAGCTTGAACAGGGTCGTCACTGAAGCTTTCTTT; cdr3_aa: CASSLNRVVTEAFF; v_call: TRBV5-1; j_call: TRBJ1-1; clone_size: .; d_call: .
cdr3_nt: TGCGCCAGCAGCCGGGACTCTGAAGCGGGAGCTTTCTTT; cdr3_aa: CASSRDSEAGAFF; v_call: TRBV4-1; j_call: TRBJ1-1; clone_size: .; d_call: .
cdr3_nt: TGTGCCAGCAGCTTAGCGTTGGCCATGAACACTGAAGCTTTCTTT; cdr3_aa: CASSLALAMNTEAFF; v_call: TRBV7-9; j_call: TRBJ1-1; clone_size: .; d_call: .
cdr3_nt: TGTGCCAGCAGCTTGACAGGGGACACTGAAGCTTTCTTT; cdr3_aa: CASSLTGDTEAFF; v_call: TRBV13; j_call: TRBJ1-1; clone_size: .; d_call: TRBD1
cdr3_nt: TGTGCCAGCTCACCCCAACCGGGACATCAATCTACTCAGCCCCAGCATTTT; cdr3_aa: CASSPQPGHQSTQPQHF; v_call: TRBV18; j_call: TRBJ1-5; clone_size: .; d_call: .
cdr3_nt: TGTGCCAGCAGCCCGAGTTGGGGACAGCTGGGATATGGCTACACCTTC; cdr3_aa: CASSPSWGQLGYGYTF; v_call: TRBV11-2; j_call: TRBJ1-2; clone_size: once; d_call: TRBD1
cdr3_nt: TGTGCCAGCAGCTTGGAACGCGGCGTATCTGACCAGACCCAGTACTTC; cdr3_aa: CASSLERGVSDQTQYF; v_call: TRBV5-4; j_call: TRBJ2-5; clone_size: few; d_call: .
cdr3_nt: TGTGCCAGCAGTTTCAGGGGAAGTTACGAGCAGTACTTC; cdr3_aa: CASSFRGSYEQYF; v_call: TRBV7-9; j_call: TRBJ2-7; clone_size: once; d_call: .
cdr3_nt: TGTGCCAGAAGCCCTCACCCCAGGGGAGGGGAACTGTTTTTT; cdr3_aa: CARSPHPRGGELFF; v_call: TRBV5-3; j_call: TRBJ1-4; clone_size: .; d_call: .
cdr3_nt: TGTGCCAGCAGTTTTGACAGCTCCTACGAGCAGTACTTC; cdr3_aa: CASSFDSSYEQYF; v_call: TRBV27; j_call: TRBJ2-7; clone_size: .; d_call: .
cdr3_nt: TGTGCCAGCAGCCCTCTATCACTACATGGCCTCTACTATGGCTACACCTTC; cdr3_aa: CASSPLSLHGLYYGYTF; v_call: TRBV5-6; j_call: TRBJ1-2; clone_size: once; d_call: .
cdr3_nt: TGTGCCAGCAGCCAAGGGACGGGAGGATCCTACGAGCAGTACTTC; cdr3_aa: CASSQGTGGSYEQYF; v_call: TRBV11-2; j_call: TRBJ2-7; clone_size: .; d_call: TRBD2
cdr3_nt: TGTGCCAGCAGTGACCTAGTTGGAGGCACTGAAGCTTTCTTT; cdr3_aa: CASSDLVGGTEAFF; v_call: TRBV6-1; j_call: TRBJ1-1; clone_size: few; d_call: .
cdr3_nt: TGTGCCTGGAGTATCGCGCGTGGGACAGGAAGGCAGCCCCAGCATTTT; cdr3_aa: CAWSIARGTGRQPQHF; v_call: TRBV30; j_call: TRBJ1-5; clone_size: once; d_call: TRBD1
cdr3_nt: TGCGCCAGCAGCTTGGGGACAGGGGCTAACTATGGCTACACCTTC; cdr3_aa: CASSLGTGANYGYTF; v_call: TRBV5-1; j_call: TRBJ1-2; clone_size: once; d_call: TRBD1
cdr3_nt: TGTGCCAGCAGCCCCACCCTTACTCATAATGAAAAACTGTTTTTT; cdr3_aa: CASSPTLTHNEKLFF; v_call: TRBV7-9; j_call: TRBJ1-4; clone_size: .; d_call: .
cdr3_nt: TGTGCCAGCAGCTTGTCTGCAGGGAACACCGGGGAGCTGTTTTTT; cdr3_aa: CASSLSAGNTGELFF; v_call: TRBV5-4; j_call: TRBJ2-2; clone_size: once; d_call: .
cdr3_nt: TGTGCCAGCAGTGGCGGGACTACCTACGAGCAGTACTTC; cdr3_aa: CASSGGTTYEQYF; v_call: TRBV2; j_call: TRBJ2-7; clone_size: .; d_call: TRBD2
cdr3_nt: TGTGCCAGCAGCTTTCTCGCGGGTGAAGCTTTCTTT; cdr3_aa: CASSFLAGEAFF; v_call: TRBV2; j_call: TRBJ1-1; clone_size: few; d_call: .
cdr3_nt: TGTGCCATCAGTGAAGAGGGCGGCTATGGCTACACCTTC; cdr3_aa: CAISEEGGYGYTF; v_call: TRBV10-3; j_call: TRBJ1-2; clone_size: few; d_call: .
cdr3_nt: TGTGCCAGCAGCACCTGGACAGGGGCGAACTATGGCTACACCTTC; cdr3_aa: CASSTWTGANYGYTF; v_call: TRBV9; j_call: TRBJ1-2; clone_size: few; d_call: TRBD1
cdr3_nt: TGTGCCAGCTCACCACCGCCGGGGGAGACCCAGTACTTC; cdr3_aa: CASSPPPGETQYF; v_call: TRBV18; j_call: TRBJ2-5; clone_size: .; d_call: .
cdr3_nt: TGTGCCAGCAGGCAGGTCAATCAGCCCCAGCATTTT; cdr3_aa: CASRQVNQPQHF; v_call: TRBV6-1; j_call: TRBJ1-5; clone_size: few; d_call: .
cdr3_nt: TGTGCCAGCATCCAAGAGGAAAAGAGCAACGAGCAGTACTTC; cdr3_aa: CASIQEEKSNEQYF; v_call: TRBV2; j_call: TRBJ2-7; clone_size: few; d_call: .
cdr3_nt: TGTGCCAGCAGAGACGGGACAGGGGGGTTTCAGCCCCAGCATTTT; cdr3_aa: CASRDGTGGFQPQHF; v_call: TRBV27; j_call: TRBJ1-5; clone_size: .; d_call: TRBD1
cdr3_nt: TGTGCCTGGAGTACGCGCGGGTCCGGGGAGCTGTTTTTT; cdr3_aa: CAWSTRGSGELFF; v_call: TRBV30; j_call: TRBJ2-2; clone_size: .; d_call: .
cdr3_nt: TGTGCCAGCAGGCTGACAGGGACTAGGGAGCAGTACTTC; cdr3_aa: CASRLTGTREQYF; v_call: TRBV6-5; j_call: TRBJ2-7; clone_size: .; d_call: .
cdr3_nt: TGCGCCAGCAGCCCTGCAGGGGCGTCCCATAATTCACCCCTCCACTTT; cdr3_aa: CASSPAGASHNSPLHF; v_call: TRBV5-1; j_call: TRBJ1-6; clone_size: .; d_call: .
cdr3_nt: TGTGCCAGCAGCTTGGGACTAGCGGGGGGTTTCGGCGAGCAGTACTTC; cdr3_aa: CASSLGLAGGFGEQYF; v_call: TRBV11-2; j_call: TRBJ2-7; clone_size: .; d_call: TRBD2
cdr3_nt: TGTGCCAGCTCACCATCTCGGGAGATTGAAGCTTTCTTT; cdr3_aa: CASSPSREIEAFF; v_call: TRBV18; j_call: TRBJ1-1; clone_size: .; d_call: .
cdr3_nt: TGTGCCAGCAGCTTTTTGCTGACGGGGGGGAACACTGAAGCTTTCTTT; cdr3_aa: CASSFLLTGGNTEAFF; v_call: TRBV7-9; j_call: TRBJ1-1; clone_size: .; d_call: .
cdr3_nt: TGTGCCAGTAGTACCAGGGGTATGGCAAGCGAGCAGTACTTC; cdr3_aa: CASSTRGMASEQYF; v_call: TRBV19; j_call: TRBJ2-7; clone_size: .; d_call: .
cdr3_nt: TGTGCCAGCAGTGGCGGACAGGGTTTAACCTACGAGCAGTACTTC; cdr3_aa: CASSGGQGLTYEQYF; v_call: TRBV6-5; j_call: TRBJ2-7; clone_size: .; d_call: TRBD1
cdr3_nt: TGTGCCAGTAGTCCTACTAGCGGGGCCTACAATGAGCAGTTCTTC; cdr3_aa: CASSPTSGAYNEQFF; v_call: TRBV19; j_call: TRBJ2-1; clone_size: .; d_call: TRBD2
cdr3_nt: TGTGCCAGCAGTTATGGGGTGGGGGGAGCCACAGATACGCAGTATTTT; cdr3_aa: CASSYGVGGATDTQYF; v_call: TRBV6-5; j_call: TRBJ2-3; clone_size: .; d_call: .
cdr3_nt: TGTGCCAGCACCGAGCCCACAGGGGGCGGTACTGAAGCTTTCTTT; cdr3_aa: CASTEPTGGGTEAFF; v_call: TRBV7-2; j_call: TRBJ1-1; clone_size: .; d_call: TRBD1
cdr3_nt: TGTGCCAGCAGGAGAGGGGAGACCCAGTACTTC; cdr3_aa: CASRRGETQYF; v_call: TRBV5-4; j_call: TRBJ2-5; clone_size: once; d_call: .
cdr3_nt: TGCAGCGTTGGGGAAGGGGACTATGGCTACACCTTC; cdr3_aa: CSVGEGDYGYTF; v_call: TRBV29-1; j_call: TRBJ1-2; clone_size: .; d_call: .
cdr3_nt: TGTGCCAGCAGTGAGCCGGGACAGGGTCTGGATGGCTACACCTTC; cdr3_aa: CASSEPGQGLDGYTF; v_call: TRBV25-1; j_call: TRBJ1-2; clone_size: .; d_call: TRBD1
cdr3_nt: TGTGCCAGCAGCAGGAGTCCCTACGAGCAGTACTTC; cdr3_aa: CASSRSPYEQYF; v_call: TRBV7-9; j_call: TRBJ2-7; clone_size: once; d_call: .
cdr3_nt: TGTGCCAGCAGCACCCGGACAGATGAAAAACTGTTTTTT; cdr3_aa: CASSTRTDEKLFF; v_call: TRBV7-6; j_call: TRBJ1-4; clone_size: .; d_call: .
cdr3_nt: TGTGCCAGCAGTGAGACTAGGGGGCCCACAGATACGCAGTATTTT; cdr3_aa: CASSETRGPTDTQYF; v_call: TRBV2; j_call: TRBJ2-3; clone_size: once; d_call: .
cdr3_nt: TGTGCCAGCAGCCTCGGGATTATCCTGGGGGAGCAGTACTTC; cdr3_aa: CASSLGIILGEQYF; v_call: TRBV11-2; j_call: TRBJ2-7; clone_size: once; d_call: .
cdr3_nt: TGCGCCAGCAGCTTGGCGGGAGCACCGTTAAGCTCCTACAATGAGCAGTTCTTC; cdr3_aa: CASSLAGAPLSSYNEQFF; v_call: TRBV5-1; j_call: TRBJ2-1; clone_size: few; d_call: .
cdr3_nt: TGTGCCAGCAGCTCTACTGACAGGGGGCTGAACACCGGGGAGCTGTTTTTT; cdr3_aa: CASSSTDRGLNTGELFF; v_call: TRBV5-6; j_call: TRBJ2-2; clone_size: .; d_call: TRBD1
cdr3_nt: TGTGCCAGCAGCTTAGCTCGGGGATCGGTCTACGAGCAGTACTTC; cdr3_aa: CASSLARGSVYEQYF; v_call: TRBV7-8; j_call: TRBJ2-7; clone_size: once; d_call: .
cdr3_nt: TGTGCCAGCAGCGTAGTTGACGCTAGCTATGGCTACACCTTC; cdr3_aa: CASSVVDASYGYTF; v_call: TRBV9; j_call: TRBJ1-2; clone_size: .; d_call: .
cdr3_nt: TGTGCCAGCAGTGAAGCGTGGGGACAGGGGAGCTATGGCTACACCTTC; cdr3_aa: CASSEAWGQGSYGYTF; v_call: TRBV6-1; j_call: TRBJ1-2; clone_size: once; d_call: TRBD1